Listed here are 23 T cell receptor beta chains from one sample, sequenced in a study of blood T cell repertoires in COVID-19 (dated by TCRdb to the early 2020s). The library was built by means of the immunoSEQ multiplex PCR assay. TCRdb obtained this table from immuneACCESS and retained in-frame rearrangements with V and J assigned. These tables miss some clones; where compared with another copy, unresolved V genes account for less than half of the shortfall, and the remainder is unexplained. This sample gives some 200,000 clones in total; around 94% of them show up just once. The top ten clonotypes cover around 0.8% of the sample. The sequencing sample was made of peripheral blood. The source is a man aged 25-40 years with COVID-19, enrolled during active disease.

The chain recombines TRBV24-1 with TRBJ2-3; D unclear. Trimming removed 5 bases from V and 0 bases from J, with 14 bases in between. Germline CDR1 KGHDR, CDR2 SFDVKD. CDR3 length equals 16 residues. In DNA form, the CDR3 reads TGTGCCACCAGTGTAGATGAAGTTCCTAGCACAGATACGCAGTATTTT. Its translation: CATSVDEVPSTDTQYF.

The chain couples TRBV7-9 to TRBJ2-6, with 8 positions matching TRBD1. Germline V CDR1 and CDR2: SEHNR, FQNEAQ (reference sequence). CDR3 size: 18 residues. The trim removed 1 base at V and 0 bases at J, leaving 5 bases unmatched. The CDR3 sequence: CASSLVSGGHSGANVLTF. DNA of the CDR3: TGTGCCAGCAGCTTAGTGTCAGGGGGCCACTCTGGGGCCAACGTCCTGACTTTC.

The chain joins TRBV24-1 to TRBJ1-6, with 7 bases lining up with TRBD1. The length of the CDR3 is 17 residues. The germline CDR1 and CDR2 sequences are KGHDR and SFDVKD. DNA of the CDR3: TGTGCATTCCTCGTACACATTCTACAGGGGTGGAGGGAACCCCTCCACTTT. As protein: CAFLVHILQGWREPLHF.

The chain combines TRBV30 with TRBJ1-3; TRBD1 matches at 8 bases. The germline CDR1 and CDR2 sequences are GTSNPN and SVGIG (reference sequence). There are 14 residues in the CDR3. Germline trimming cut 5 bases from V and 0 bases from J; bases unmatched to any gene: 3. CDR3 DNA: TGTGCCTGGGGGACAGGCCTCTCTGGAAACACCATATATTTT. Amino acid sequence: CAWGTGLSGNTIYF.

This clone is a singleton in its sample. Written as DNA, the CDR3 is TGTGCCAGCAGCGGAGGGGGGGACAATCAGCCCCAGCATTTT. This encodes CASSGGGDNQPQHF. The chain combines TRBV9 with TRBJ1-5; maybe TRBD1 (6 bases). V lost 3 bases and J lost 3, with 10 bases in between. CDR1 is SGDLS, CDR2 YYNGEE, per germline. The CDR3 runs 14 residues.

The CDR3 here is CASTTSGQGGETQYF. As DNA, the CDR3 is TGTGCCAGCACTACCTCGGGACAGGGAGGAGAGACCCAGTACTTC. V and J are TRBV11-2 and TRBJ2-5; 9 bases agree with TRBD1. V dropped 7 bases and J dropped 4; count of bases not matched to a gene: 10. Germline-derived CDR1 and CDR2 are SGHAT and FQNNGV. The CDR3 spans 15 residues. The full variable domain, completed using reference TRBV11-2 and TRBJ2-5, is EAGVAQSPRYKIIEKRQSVAFWCNPISGHATLYWYQQILGQGPKLLIQFQNNGVVDDSQLPKDRFSAERLKGVDSTLKIQPAKLEDSAVYLCASTTSGQGGETQYFGPGTRLLVL.

The chain is built from TRBV5-1 and TRBJ1-1, with 8 bases aligning to TRBD1. Germline values: CDR1 SGHRS, CDR2 YFSETQ. Trimming cost V 1 base and J 4 bases; bases outside gene matches: 12. The CDR3 loop spans 17 amino acids. CDR3 protein: CASSLFNSDRGSTEAFF. DNA for the CDR3: TGCGCCAGCAGCTTGTTCAATAGTGACAGGGGAAGCACTGAAGCTTTCTTT.

The chain combines TRBV5-1 with TRBJ2-5; D call uncertain. Germline V lookup: CDR1 SGHRS, CDR2 YFSETQ. V lost 4 bases to trimming and J lost 4 bases, with 20 bases between them. This CDR3 is 16 amino acids long. The CDR3 loop is CASSQSPSTGSETQYF. CDR3 nucleotides: TGCGCCAGCAGCCAATCCCCCTCTACCGGGTCAGAGACCCAGTACTTC.

This clone was seen once. The CDR3 sequence: CASSESEANLYEQYF. In DNA, the CDR3 is TGCGCCAGCAGTGAGTCGGAAGCGAACCTCTACGAGCAGTACTTC. The chain is built from TRBV10-1 and TRBJ2-7; no definite D call. The CDR3 loop spans 15 amino acids. Germline V gene sequence: CDR1 WNHNN, CDR2 SYGVQD (reference sequence). V was shortened by 0 bases and J by 3 bases, with 12 bases between the two germline ends.

The rearrangement links TRBV29-1 to TRBJ2-5, with a possible D match to TRBD2 (7 bases). From germline, CDR1 is SQVTM and CDR2 ANQGSEA. The V gene lost 6 bases and the J gene lost 5 bases, with 13 bases spanning the gap. This CDR3 has 12 residues. The CDR3 region is CSVEQGGETQYF. CDR3 nucleotides: TGCAGCGTGGAACAGGGAGGGGAGACCCAGTACTTC.

CDR3 in DNA: TGTGCCAGCAGTTACAGGGGGCAGTCGACAGATACGCAGTATTTT. It is translated as CASSYRGQSTDTQYF. V and J are TRBV6-5 and TRBJ2-3; TRBD1 matches 7 bases. Trimming took 2 bases from V and 3 from J; bases not matched to a gene: 5. In germline, CDR1 is MNHEY, CDR2 SVGAGI. This CDR3 contains 15 residues.

The rearrangement joins TRBV9 to TRBJ2-1; 7 bases are a match to TRBD1. In germline, CDR1 is SGDLS, CDR2 YYNGEE. Trimming at V came to 0 bases and at J to 0 bases, leaving 6 bases not matched to a gene. CDR3 length: 17 amino acids. CDR3: CASSVEEGALSYNEQFF. In nucleotides, the CDR3 is TGTGCCAGCAGCGTAGAAGAGGGGGCTCTCTCCTACAATGAGCAGTTCTTC. Based on the CDR3 plus reference TRBV9 and TRBJ2-1, the full variable domain is DSGVTQTPKHLITATGQRVTLRCSPRSGDLSVYWYQQSLDQGLQFLIQYYNGEERAKGNILERFSAQQFPDLHSELNLSSLELGDSALYFCASSVEEGALSYNEQFFGPGTRLTVL.

The chain uses TRBV4-1 and TRBJ1-1, with D perhaps TRBD1 (6 bases). The CDR3 is 18 residues long. V lost 5 bases to trimming and J lost 0 bases, with 22 bases between them. In germline, CDR1 is MGHRA, CDR2 YSYEKL. In nucleotides, the CDR3 is TGCGCCAGCAGCAGGGGGACACTTCGGAGACAATTGAACACTGAAGCTTTCTTT. This encodes CASSRGTLRRQLNTEAFF.

The V call is TRBV4-2, the J call TRBJ1-1; 12 bases align to TRBD1. The CDR3 has 17 residues. From germline, CDR1 is LGHNA and CDR2 YNFKEQ. Trimming removed 6 bases from V and 5 bases from J; junction bases left unmatched: 13. The CDR3 region has the DNA TGTGCCAGCAGGCCCGTCGGGACAGGGGGCGTTGGGACTGAAGCTTTCTTT. It codes for CASRPVGTGGVGTEAFF.

The rearrangement joins TRBV4-2 to TRBJ1-2; unclear D gene. The CDR3 totals 17 residues. Looked up from germline, CDR1 is LGHNA and CDR2 is YNFKEQ. Trimming removed 1 base at V and 6 bases at J, with 21 bases between. The CDR3 sequence: CASSQVGARTTRDGYTF. CDR3 nucleotide sequence: TGTGCCAGCAGCCAAGTAGGAGCTCGAACCACTAGAGATGGCTACACCTTC.

The chain uses TRBV10-3 and TRBJ2-7, with 10 bases aligning to TRBD1. Germline CDR1 and CDR2: ENHRY and SYGVKD. The CDR3 has 16 residues. Trimming cost V 3 bases and J 5 bases; bases outside gene matches: 10. The CDR3, as DNA: TGTGCCATCAGTGACCAAGTGACAGGGGGCTGGAACGAGCAGTACTTC. It codes for CAISDQVTGGWNEQYF.

This clone is a singleton in its sample. This rearrangement joins TRBV10-3 to TRBJ1-3; TRBD1 is a possible D gene (5 bases). Trimming took off 10 bases at V and 0 bases at J, with 22 bases between the two ends. Per germline, CDR1 ENHRY and CDR2 SYGVKD. The CDR3 sequence is 17 residues long. The CDR3: CARGGTTIQDSGNTIYF. The CDR3 bases are TGTGCCAGGGGGGGGACGACGATTCAAGACTCTGGAAACACCATATATTTT.

The table lists this clone with a count of one. The J gene is TRBJ1-2, the V gene TRBV6-6, with D unresolved. CDR1 is MNHNY, CDR2 SVGAGI, per germline (reference sequence). V was clipped by 6 bases and J by 4 bases, with 9 bases between them. The CDR3 extends over 12 amino acids. CDR3 nucleotide sequence: TGTGCCAGCAGCGACCCAGGCTATGGCTACACCTTC. It is translated as CASSDPGYGYTF.

The gene calls are TRBV7-9 and TRBJ2-7; 7 bases fit TRBD1. J gave up 3 bases and V 5 bases, and 7 bases lay outside the gene matches. The CDR3 runs to 14 residues. The V gene's germline CDR1 is SEHNR and CDR2 FQNEAQ (reference sequence). The CDR3 region is CASSPMGQIYEQYF. DNA of the CDR3: TGTGCCAGCAGCCCGATGGGACAGATCTACGAGCAGTACTTC.

V and J are TRBV29-1 and TRBJ1-1; 9 bases align to TRBD1. In germline, CDR1 is SQVTM, CDR2 ANQGSEA. V was pared by 4 bases and J by 9 bases, with 9 bases of the junction left unmatched. The CDR3 contains 13 residues. The CDR3 DNA sequence: TGCAGCGTTGGCCCTCCGGGACAGGGTAAAGCTTTCTTT. This translates into CSVGPPGQGKAFF. The full variable domain, its missing parts supplied by reference TRBV29-1 and TRBJ1-1, is SAVISQKPSRDICQRGTSLTIQCQVDSQVTMMFWYRQQPGQSLTLIATANQGSEATYESGFVIDKFPISRPNLTFSTLTVSNMSPEDSSIYLCSVGPPGQGKAFFGQGTRLTVV.

The rearrangement uses TRBV24-1 and TRBJ2-7, with TRBD1 matching over 8 bases. There are 13 residues in the CDR3. In germline, CDR1 is KGHDR, CDR2 SFDVKD. V shed 12 bases, J shed 6 bases, and the junction held 12 bases outside the gene matches. CDR3 bases: TGTGCCCTCCCGGGACAGGTAATACGCGAGCAGTACTTC. As protein: CALPGQVIREQYF.

This clone has only one observation. The V call is TRBV15, the J call TRBJ1-2; 7 bases line up with TRBD1. Germline values: CDR1 LNHNV, CDR2 YYDKDF (reference sequence). Trimming cost V 0 bases and J 3 bases; bases outside gene matches: 1. The CDR3 consists of 14 residues. The CDR3 here is CATSRDTGDYGYTF. The CDR3 DNA sequence: TGTGCCACCAGCAGAGACACAGGGGACTATGGCTACACCTTC.

The rearrangement links TRBV9 to TRBJ2-1; 7 bases align to TRBD2. Trimming cost V 2 bases and J 0 bases; bases outside gene matches: 5. The CDR3 totals 16 residues. Germline loops: CDR1 SGDLS, CDR2 YYNGEE. In DNA form, the CDR3 reads TGTGCCAGCAGCGTGGCGGGGGTAAGCTCCTACAATGAGCAGTTCTTC. It codes for CASSVAGVSSYNEQFF.